This T cell receptor (beta chain) was retrieved from a study of T cell responses to AZD1222 COVID-19 vaccine. Some clones are missing from TCRdb's copy, which holds only in-frame ones; the method was immunoSEQ multiplex PCR. The sample includes 95,000 to 110,000 clones, roughly nine tenths of them seen just once. V was pared by 2 bases and J by 9 bases, with 12 bases of the junction left unmatched. This CDR3 spans 16 amino acids. Germline V CDR1 and CDR2: ENHRY, SYGVKD. The gene calls are TRBV10-3 and TRBJ2-1; 8 nucleotides line up with TRBD1. The origin of this receptor is an adult in good health. Sample: peripheral blood, taken on day 0 of AZD1222 vaccination. The DNA for the CDR3 is TGTGCCATCAGTGAGGTCGGGACAGGCGGTCGTTCTGAGCAGTTCTTC. Its protein product is CAISEVGTGGRSEQFF.